These 16 T cell receptor beta chains were all obtained from the same sample, sequenced in a study of blood T cell repertoires in COVID-19. The method was immunoSEQ multiplex PCR; TCRdb's version includes in-frame clones alone and lacks a portion of them. The table has some 44,000 clones, about 92% seen once. The source material was peripheral blood. The origin of the receptors is a human donor in a cohort sampled during active COVID-19.

This chain uses TRBV19 with TRBJ2-2; 8 bases agree with TRBD2. Germline loops: CDR1 LNHDA, CDR2 SQIVND (reference sequence). This CDR3 is built from 15 residues. After removal of 4 bases from V and 4 bases from J, the junction contained 5 bases not matched to a gene. The CDR3 loop is CASSNPGGITGELFF. In nucleotides, the CDR3 is TGTGCCAGTAGTAACCCGGGGGGGATCACCGGGGAGCTGTTTTTT.

This clone appeared once. This chain uses TRBV6-5 with TRBJ2-7, with D possibly matching TRBD1 (5 bases). The length of the CDR3 is 14 residues. The germline V and J ends were trimmed by 6 bases and 3 bases, with 15 bases remaining between them. CDR1 is MNHEY, CDR2 SVGAGI, per germline. The CDR3 bases are TGTGCCAGCAGGCCGGCCAGGGTAGTCTACGAGCAGTACTTC. Amino acid sequence: CASRPARVVYEQYF.

V is TRBV18 and J is TRBJ2-1, with TRBD2 identical over 9 bases. The CDR3 runs to 17 residues. V gave up 0 bases and J gave up 0 bases; unmatched junction bases: 3. Germline CDR1 reads KGHSH; CDR2 reads LQKENI. CDR3 amino acids: CASSPPGGGASYNEQFF. The DNA of the CDR3 is TGTGCCAGCTCACCACCGGGCGGGGGGGCCTCCTACAATGAGCAGTTCTTC.

The chain carries TRBV19 and TRBJ2-5; 16 bases align to TRBD2. Germline V gene lookup returns CDR1 LNHDA and CDR2 SQIVND (reference sequence). This CDR3 is 17 amino acids long. V was clipped by 3 bases and J by 0 bases; unmatched bases: 1. CDR3 protein: CASSMGLAGGHQETQYF. For the CDR3, the DNA is TGTGCCAGTAGTATGGGACTAGCGGGGGGGCACCAAGAGACCCAGTACTTC.

The chain has TRBV2 and TRBJ2-4; D is uncertain. Looked up from germline, CDR1 is SNHLY and CDR2 is FYNNEI. This CDR3 has 12 amino acids. V was trimmed by 2 bases and J by 9 bases, leaving 8 bases between them. In DNA form, the CDR3 reads TGTGCCAGCAGTGAAATCAGTTTCATTCAGTACTTC. The encoded protein is CASSEISFIQYF.

The CDR3 here is CASSRRNSMPGANVLTF. DNA for the CDR3: TGTGCCAGCAGCCGTAGAAACAGCATGCCTGGGGCCAACGTCCTGACTTTC. The gene calls are TRBV3-1 (or the pseudogene TRBV3-2) and TRBJ2-6, with D hard to call. Trimming cost V 4 bases and J 2 bases, with 15 bases left between them. Looked up from germline, CDR1 is LGHDT and CDR2 is YNNKEL (reference sequence). The length of the CDR3 is 17 residues.

This chain connects TRBV20-1 to TRBJ2-7; 9 nucleotides match TRBD2. CDR3 length equals 13 residues. The germline V gene has CDR1 DFQATT and CDR2 SNEGSKA (reference sequence). V trimming: 3 bases; J trimming: 3 bases; junction bases outside the gene matches: 3. DNA of the CDR3: TGCAGTGCTAGTAGCGGGAGAATCTACGAGCAGTACTTC. It specifies CSASSGRIYEQYF.

The chain links TRBV11-2 to TRBJ2-1; 14 positions match TRBD2. V lost 5 bases to trimming and J lost 10 bases; unmatched junction nucleotides: 10. Germline CDR1 and CDR2: SGHAT and FQNNGV. The CDR3 covers 16 residues. This CDR3 reads CASSLQTSGGADEQFF. The CDR3 nucleotides are TGTGCCAGCAGCCTCCAGACTAGCGGGGGGGCGGACGAGCAGTTCTTC.

V usage is TRBV2 and J usage is TRBJ1-2, with 11 bases matching TRBD1. The germline gives CDR1 SNHLY, CDR2 FYNNEI. The junction had 6 bases not matched to a gene; V was cut back by 6 bases and J by 3 bases. The CDR3 length is 15 residues. The CDR3 loop reads CASSVRDRGDYGYTF. The CDR3 bases are TGTGCCAGCAGCGTCAGGGACAGGGGGGACTATGGCTACACCTTC.

The CDR3 here is CASSPHWGQGSSREQYF. In DNA, the CDR3 is TGTGCCAGCAGCCCGCATTGGGGGCAGGGCAGCTCGCGAGAGCAGTACTTC. V is TRBV14 and J is TRBJ2-7; a weak D match, TRBD1 (6 bases). Germline V gives CDR1 SGHDN, CDR2 FVKESK. CDR3 length: 17 residues. V lost 4 bases to trimming and J lost 7 bases, with 26 bases between them.

V and J are TRBV6-6 and TRBJ2-1; 10 nucleotides align to TRBD1. The J segment lost 9 bases and the V segment lost 0 bases, leaving 8 bases of the junction unmatched. Germline V lookup: CDR1 MNHNY, CDR2 SVGAGI (reference sequence). The length of the CDR3 is 16 residues. The CDR3 loop is CASSYSGQGERGEQFF. The CDR3 DNA is TGTGCCAGCAGTTACTCCGGACAGGGGGAGAGGGGTGAGCAGTTCTTC.

The chain joins TRBV4-3 to TRBJ1-2, with a possible D match to TRBD1 (5 bases). The CDR3 sequence is 13 residues long. Germline V gives CDR1 LGHNA, CDR2 YSLEER. Between the trimmed V and J ends, which lost 2 bases and 7 bases, there was a span of 11 bases. Written as DNA, the CDR3 is TGCGCCAGCAGCCAACCAGGGTCGGGTGGCTACACCTTC. Translation gives CASSQPGSGGYTF.

V and J are TRBV21-1 and TRBJ2-7; the table's D call, TRBD1, was not checked against the DNA. TRBV21-1 is designated a pseudogene. This CDR3 region has 14 residues. CDR3 DNA: TGTGCCAGCAGCAATAGGGGGCTCAGGTACGAGCAGTACTTC. It specifies CASSNRGLRYEQYF.

The rearrangement joins TRBV19 to TRBJ1-6, with 8 nucleotides matching TRBD1. The CDR3 is 17 residues long. The germline CDR1 and CDR2 sequences are LNHDA and SQIVND (reference sequence). The V segment lost 5 bases and the J segment 7 bases; nucleotides outside the gene matches: 13. The CDR3 loop is CASSVRTGSLGNSPLHF. Here the CDR3 DNA reads TGTGCCAGTAGTGTCCGGACAGGGAGTTTAGGCAATTCACCCCTCCACTTT.

The chain employs TRBV3-1 (or the pseudogene TRBV3-2) and TRBJ1-1; D is unclear. Trimming cost V 3 bases and J 3 bases, with 5 bases left between them. CDR1 and CDR2 (germline): LGHDT, YNNKEL (reference sequence). The CDR3 runs 12 residues. CDR3 nucleotides: TGTGCCAGCAGCCAGGGAGACACTGAAGCTTTCTTT. It codes for CASSQGDTEAFF.

This clone was observed once. The chain employs TRBV9 and TRBJ2-1; 10 bases match TRBD2. Germline CDR1 is SGDLS and CDR2 is YYNGEE. CDR3 length: 16 residues. J gave up 0 bases and V 4 bases, and 4 bases lay outside the gene matches. CDR3 region: CASSMSGGGSYNEQFF. The CDR3, as DNA: TGTGCCAGCAGCATGAGCGGGGGGGGCTCCTACAATGAGCAGTTCTTC. Full variable domain (remainder filled in from reference TRBV9 and TRBJ2-1): DSGVTQTPKHLITATGQRVTLRCSPRSGDLSVYWYQQSLDQGLQFLIQYYNGEERAKGNILERFSAQQFPDLHSELNLSSLELGDSALYFCASSMSGGGSYNEQFFGPGTRLTVL.